This is a list of T cell receptor beta chains from one sample in a study of blood T cell repertoires in COVID-19. TCRdb keeps only in-frame clones here, not all; method: immunoSEQ multiplex PCR. The sample lists roughly 230,000 clones, 92% occurring once. The sample taken for sequencing was peripheral blood. The source of these receptors is a man aged 30 to 45 with COVID-19, enrolled during active disease. Each CDR3 is given with its conserved first and last residue. D genes are given only for firm matches. Some rows mark clone size as missing; the rest say once, few, many or name a class of expanded clone.

abundance: NA
j_gene: TRBJ1-5
d_gene: NA
v_gene: TRBV4-2
CDR3nt: TGTGCCAGCAGCCCCCTCCCGGGACAACCCTTGGGGGACAATCAGCCCCAGCATTTT
CDR3aa: CASSPLPGQPLGDNQPQHF

abundance: NA
j_gene: TRBJ1-6
d_gene: TRBD1
v_gene: TRBV30
CDR3nt: TGTGCCTGGAGCGCGGGACAGATCTATAATTCACCCCTCCACTTT
CDR3aa: CAWSAGQIYNSPLHF

abundance: NA
j_gene: TRBJ1-3
d_gene: NA
v_gene: TRBV18
CDR3nt: TGTGCCAGCTCACCACGGCCAGGTACCTCTGGAAACACCATATATTTT
CDR3aa: CASSPRPGTSGNTIYF

abundance: NA
j_gene: TRBJ1-2
d_gene: TRBD1
v_gene: TRBV3-1/TRBV3-2
CDR3nt: TGTGCCAGCAGCCAAGAGGACAGGGATTTTGGCTACACCTTC
CDR3aa: CASSQEDRDFGYTF

abundance: NA
j_gene: TRBJ2-1
d_gene: TRBD2
v_gene: TRBV7-2
CDR3nt: TGTGCCAGCAGCTCTATCCGGGCTAGCGGGGATAACAATGAGCAGTTCTTC
CDR3aa: CASSSIRASGDNNEQFF

abundance: NA
j_gene: TRBJ1-2
d_gene: NA
v_gene: TRBV27
CDR3nt: TGTGCCAGCAGTTTATCGGAGGGTCTTGGCTACACCTTC
CDR3aa: CASSLSEGLGYTF

abundance: NA
j_gene: TRBJ1-2
d_gene: NA
v_gene: TRBV5-4
CDR3nt: TGTGCCAGCAGCCTACAGGGACGAACTAACTATGGCTACACCTTC
CDR3aa: CASSLQGRTNYGYTF

abundance: NA
j_gene: TRBJ1-6
d_gene: NA
v_gene: TRBV7-2
CDR3nt: TGTGCCAGCAGCTTAGGGGAAGGAGGGAATTCACCCCTCCACTTT
CDR3aa: CASSLGEGGNSPLHF

abundance: NA
j_gene: TRBJ2-5
d_gene: TRBD1
v_gene: TRBV4-2
CDR3nt: TGTGCCAGCAGCCAAGGAGGGACAGCAAGCTCTCCCCAGTACTTC
CDR3aa: CASSQGGTASSPQYF

abundance: NA
j_gene: TRBJ2-5
d_gene: TRBD2
v_gene: TRBV7-3
CDR3nt: TGTGCCAGCAACAAAGGGACTAGCGGGGACCCGGACCAAGAGACCCAGTACTTC
CDR3aa: CASNKGTSGDPDQETQYF

abundance: NA
j_gene: TRBJ1-1
d_gene: NA
v_gene: TRBV3-1/TRBV3-2
CDR3nt: TGTGCCAGCAGCCAAGTACTACGCAGGGCGGTAGAAGCTTTCTTT
CDR3aa: CASSQVLRRAVEAFF

abundance: NA
j_gene: TRBJ1-6
d_gene: NA
v_gene: TRBV4-2
CDR3nt: TGTGCCAGCAGCCAAGAGAAGGTAAAGGCGAGGAGCTCCCATAATTCACCCCTCCACTTT
CDR3aa: CASSQEKVKARSSHNSPLHF

abundance: NA
j_gene: TRBJ1-5
d_gene: NA
v_gene: TRBV25-1
CDR3nt: TGTGCCAGCAGTGAAGGGCCTAACAATCAGCCCCAGCATTTT
CDR3aa: CASSEGPNNQPQHF

abundance: NA
j_gene: TRBJ1-1
d_gene: TRBD1
v_gene: TRBV5-4
CDR3nt: TGTGCCAGCAGCCCCGGGACAGATGGCGCTGAAGCTTTCTTT
CDR3aa: CASSPGTDGAEAFF

abundance: NA
j_gene: TRBJ2-4
d_gene: NA
v_gene: TRBV19
CDR3nt: TGTGCCAGTGGTAAGGGGGCCAAAAACATTCAGTACTTC
CDR3aa: CASGKGAKNIQYF

abundance: NA
j_gene: TRBJ1-2
d_gene: TRBD1
v_gene: TRBV3-1/TRBV3-2
CDR3nt: TGTGCCAGCAGCCACGGGGACAGCGATTATGGCTACACCTTC
CDR3aa: CASSHGDSDYGYTF

abundance: NA
j_gene: TRBJ1-4
d_gene: NA
v_gene: TRBV9
CDR3nt: TGTGCCAGCAGCACCACCGGGACAGAAAAACTGTTTTTT
CDR3aa: CASSTTGTEKLFF

abundance: NA
j_gene: TRBJ2-6
d_gene: NA
v_gene: TRBV5-6
CDR3nt: TGTGCCAGCAGCGCGGGACAGTCCGGGGCCAACGTCCTGACTTTC
CDR3aa: CASSAGQSGANVLTF

abundance: NA
j_gene: TRBJ2-5
d_gene: TRBD1
v_gene: TRBV19
CDR3nt: TGTGCCAGTAAGGACAGGGGTTCACCCCAAGAGACCCAGTACTTC
CDR3aa: CASKDRGSPQETQYF

abundance: few
j_gene: TRBJ1-1
d_gene: NA
v_gene: TRBV2
CDR3nt: TGTGCCAGCAGTGGGGCACAGAACACTGAAGCTTTCTTT
CDR3aa: CASSGAQNTEAFF

abundance: NA
j_gene: TRBJ1-1
d_gene: NA
v_gene: TRBV29-1
CDR3nt: TGCAGCGTTGGAGCGAACACTGAAGCTTTCTTT
CDR3aa: CSVGANTEAFF

abundance: NA
j_gene: TRBJ1-2
d_gene: NA
v_gene: TRBV3-1/TRBV3-2
CDR3nt: TGTGCCAGCAGCCTAGGGGGTAAGGGCTACACCTTC
CDR3aa: CASSLGGKGYTF

abundance: once
j_gene: TRBJ2-5
d_gene: TRBD2
v_gene: TRBV10-1
CDR3nt: TGCGCCAGCACCGAGCTAGCGGGGTCTTTCCAAGAGACCCAGTACTTC
CDR3aa: CASTELAGSFQETQYF

abundance: NA
j_gene: TRBJ1-1
d_gene: NA
v_gene: TRBV3-1/TRBV3-2
CDR3nt: TGTGCCAGCAGCCTCGTTCAGGGCAACACTGAAGCTTTCTTT
CDR3aa: CASSLVQGNTEAFF

abundance: NA
j_gene: TRBJ1-3
d_gene: TRBD1
v_gene: TRBV3-1/TRBV3-2
CDR3nt: TGTGCCAGCAGCCAAGGCCCCGGACAGGCGTCTGGAAACACCATATATTTT
CDR3aa: CASSQGPGQASGNTIYF

abundance: NA
j_gene: TRBJ2-7
d_gene: TRBD2
v_gene: TRBV11-3
CDR3nt: TGTGCCAGCAGCCCCGGGACTAGCGGGTTCTACGAGCAGTACTTC
CDR3aa: CASSPGTSGFYEQYF

abundance: NA
j_gene: TRBJ1-2
d_gene: TRBD1
v_gene: TRBV28
CDR3nt: TGTGCCAGCAGTTTAACGGGCGACAGGGGAGTATATGGCTACACCTTC
CDR3aa: CASSLTGDRGVYGYTF

abundance: NA
j_gene: TRBJ2-5
d_gene: NA
v_gene: TRBV9
CDR3nt: TGTGCCAGCAGCGCGGACATAATGGAGACCCAGTACTTC
CDR3aa: CASSADIMETQYF

abundance: NA
j_gene: TRBJ1-5
d_gene: NA
v_gene: TRBV19
CDR3nt: TGTGCCAGTAGAATGGGGCTAAAAGGGAGCAATCAGCCCCAGCATTTT
CDR3aa: CASRMGLKGSNQPQHF

abundance: NA
j_gene: TRBJ2-3
d_gene: NA
v_gene: TRBV30
CDR3nt: TGTGCCTGGAGTGTGGACAGCTATACGCAGTATTTT
CDR3aa: CAWSVDSYTQYF

abundance: few
j_gene: TRBJ1-3
d_gene: NA
v_gene: TRBV30
CDR3nt: TGTGCCTGGACGGTAAACACCATATATTTT
CDR3aa: CAWTVNTIYF

abundance: NA
j_gene: TRBJ1-1
d_gene: TRBD1
v_gene: TRBV7-6
CDR3nt: TGTGCCAGCAGCTCTCGGACAGGGGGAAACACTGAAGCTTTCTTT
CDR3aa: CASSSRTGGNTEAFF

abundance: NA
j_gene: TRBJ1-5
d_gene: TRBD1
v_gene: TRBV19
CDR3nt: TGTGCCAGTAGTTCCAGGACAGGAGGGCAGCCCCAGCATTTT
CDR3aa: CASSSRTGGQPQHF

abundance: NA
j_gene: TRBJ1-5
d_gene: NA
v_gene: TRBV6-5
CDR3nt: TGTGCCAGCAGTTACGCGGGGCTTGGTAATCAGCCCCAGCATTTT
CDR3aa: CASSYAGLGNQPQHF

abundance: NA
j_gene: TRBJ2-3
d_gene: NA
v_gene: TRBV9
CDR3nt: TGTGCCAGCAGCGTAGTGGGGGGTGCTAGCACAGATACGCAGTATTTT
CDR3aa: CASSVVGGASTDTQYF

abundance: NA
j_gene: TRBJ2-3
d_gene: NA
v_gene: TRBV4-1
CDR3nt: TGCGCCAGCAGCCTGAACCCCCTACCTAGCACAGATACGCAGTATTTT
CDR3aa: CASSLNPLPSTDTQYF

abundance: NA
j_gene: TRBJ1-1
d_gene: NA
v_gene: TRBV18
CDR3nt: TGTGCCAGCTCACCACAGTACACAGGGCGAGCTGAAGCTTTCTTT
CDR3aa: CASSPQYTGRAEAFF

abundance: NA
j_gene: TRBJ1-1
d_gene: NA
v_gene: TRBV5-1
CDR3nt: TGCGCCAGCAGCGAAGACAGTGTGAGGACTGAAGCTTTCTTT
CDR3aa: CASSEDSVRTEAFF

abundance: NA
j_gene: TRBJ1-1
d_gene: NA
v_gene: TRBV10-1
CDR3nt: TGCGCCAGCAGTGAAAGAAGGGGTTTGGGCACTGAAGCTTTCTTT
CDR3aa: CASSERRGLGTEAFF

abundance: NA
j_gene: TRBJ2-1
d_gene: TRBD1
v_gene: TRBV11-2
CDR3nt: TGTGCCAGCAGCTTCCTCGGGGGACAGGGTGGAAATGAGCAGTTCTTC
CDR3aa: CASSFLGGQGGNEQFF

abundance: NA
j_gene: TRBJ2-5
d_gene: TRBD2
v_gene: TRBV5-1
CDR3nt: TGCGCCAGCAGCCCGGCCTCACACAGCGGGAAAGAGACCCAGTACTTC
CDR3aa: CASSPASHSGKETQYF

abundance: NA
j_gene: TRBJ1-2
d_gene: TRBD1
v_gene: TRBV7-9
CDR3nt: TGTGCCAGCAGCAAAACGGACAGGGGCGACGGCTACACCTTC
CDR3aa: CASSKTDRGDGYTF

abundance: once
j_gene: TRBJ2-7
d_gene: TRBD2
v_gene: TRBV11-2
CDR3nt: TGTGCCAGCAGCTGGACTAGCGGGGTCTCCTACGAGCAGTACTTC
CDR3aa: CASSWTSGVSYEQYF

abundance: once
j_gene: TRBJ1-2
d_gene: NA
v_gene: TRBV3-1/TRBV3-2
CDR3nt: TGTGCCAGCAGCCAAGATACATCCGTCTATGGCTACACCTTC
CDR3aa: CASSQDTSVYGYTF

abundance: NA
j_gene: TRBJ2-2
d_gene: NA
v_gene: TRBV2
CDR3nt: TGTGCCAGCTCCGAGACAGCGCCCACCGGGGAGCTGTTTTTT
CDR3aa: CASSETAPTGELFF

abundance: NA
j_gene: TRBJ2-5
d_gene: NA
v_gene: TRBV29-1
CDR3nt: TGCAGCGTTGGGTCGTCGGGGTTGGAGACCCAGTACTTC
CDR3aa: CSVGSSGLETQYF

abundance: NA
j_gene: TRBJ2-1
d_gene: TRBD2
v_gene: TRBV29-1
CDR3nt: TGCAGCGTAGCACTAGCGGGGGCCTTGAGCTCCTACAATGAGCAGTTCTTC
CDR3aa: CSVALAGALSSYNEQFF

abundance: NA
j_gene: TRBJ1-6
d_gene: TRBD1
v_gene: TRBV18
CDR3nt: TGTGCCAGCTCTCTCCGACAGGGTGAGGCACCCCTCCACTTT
CDR3aa: CASSLRQGEAPLHF

abundance: NA
j_gene: TRBJ2-1
d_gene: TRBD2
v_gene: TRBV13
CDR3nt: TGTGCCAGCAGCCACAGCGGGGGGACCTACAATGAGCAGTTCTTC
CDR3aa: CASSHSGGTYNEQFF

abundance: once
j_gene: TRBJ1-2
d_gene: TRBD1
v_gene: TRBV27
CDR3nt: TGTGCCAGCAGTTCCCTAAACAGGGGACGGGATGGCTACACCTTC
CDR3aa: CASSSLNRGRDGYTF

abundance: NA
j_gene: TRBJ1-1
d_gene: TRBD1
v_gene: TRBV13
CDR3nt: TGTGCCAGCAGCCCCACAGGGGCTTTAAACACTGAAGCTTTCTTT
CDR3aa: CASSPTGALNTEAFF

abundance: few
j_gene: TRBJ1-1
d_gene: TRBD1
v_gene: TRBV5-1
CDR3nt: TGCGCCAGCAGCGAGTCCGTTCAGGGGGCTAACACTGAAGCTTTCTTT
CDR3aa: CASSESVQGANTEAFF

abundance: NA
j_gene: TRBJ1-1
d_gene: NA
v_gene: TRBV30
CDR3nt: TGTGCCTGGAGTTCTTACTTGAACACTGAAGCTTTCTTT
CDR3aa: CAWSSYLNTEAFF

abundance: few
j_gene: TRBJ1-3
d_gene: NA
v_gene: TRBV12-3/TRBV12-4
CDR3nt: TGTGCCAGCAGATCGGGGGGTGGAAACACCATATATTTT
CDR3aa: CASRSGGGNTIYF

abundance: NA
j_gene: TRBJ2-2
d_gene: TRBD2
v_gene: TRBV5-6
CDR3nt: TGTGCCAGCAGGCATAGCGGGGGGCAGAACACCGGGGAGCTGTTTTTT
CDR3aa: CASRHSGGQNTGELFF

abundance: NA
j_gene: TRBJ1-1
d_gene: NA
v_gene: TRBV2
CDR3nt: TGTGCCAGCAGCCGGGACTTACTGAACACTGAAGCTTTCTTT
CDR3aa: CASSRDLLNTEAFF

abundance: NA
j_gene: TRBJ1-1
d_gene: NA
v_gene: TRBV18
CDR3nt: TGTGCCAGCTCACCGAGGGCCAACACTGAAGCTTTCTTT
CDR3aa: CASSPRANTEAFF

abundance: NA
j_gene: TRBJ2-1
d_gene: NA
v_gene: TRBV18
CDR3nt: TGTGCCAGCTCACCAATCCAGTCGCAGGAGCAGTTCTTC
CDR3aa: CASSPIQSQEQFF

abundance: once
j_gene: TRBJ1-3
d_gene: NA
v_gene: TRBV3-1/TRBV3-2
CDR3nt: TGTGCCAGCAGCCAAGATGCGGGGAGGCTCGGTGGAAACACCATATATTTT
CDR3aa: CASSQDAGRLGGNTIYF

abundance: NA
j_gene: TRBJ1-6
d_gene: NA
v_gene: TRBV15
CDR3nt: TGTGCCACCGGAAGCGGGGGCAATTCACCCCTCCACTTT
CDR3aa: CATGSGGNSPLHF